This TCR beta chain emerged from a study of shared clonotypes between healthy human individuals. Across the whole study: Used for every donor were three CD4 naive, three CD4 memory, two CD8 naive and one CD8 memory plate.

J was trimmed by 9 bases and V by 0 bases; bases with no gene match: 6. The germline gives CDR1 SGDLS, CDR2 YYNGEE. The CDR3 totals 15 residues. Whole-study findings and limits: In general, naive subsets displayed greater estimated richness than memory subsets did. Naive CD4 clonotype sharing across several donors was 4% to 5.5%.

Worth noting for this clone: The antigen is not known.

Sequencing used immunoSEQ multiplex PCR; TCRdb keeps in-frame clones, though not all of them. The sample lists 2.3 million or so clones; 90% to 95% were seen once. All of the donors resided in Nashville, Tennessee, and each was a Caucasian adult. This clonotype originated in a man between 18 and 35 years old in good health. Some clones in this sample may be carry-over from other donors' samples. The source material was naive CD4+ T cells from PBMCs. The subset here: CD45RA+ positively selected. This chain uses TRBV9 with TRBJ2-1; 10 bases align to TRBD2. In DNA form, the CDR3 reads TGTGCCAGCAGCGTAGTGCCTAGCGGGAGTGGTGAGCAGTTCTTC. It translates to CASSVVPSGSGEQFF.